Listed below are T cell receptor beta chains from one sample, sequenced in a study of blood T cell repertoires in COVID-19. The protocol was immunoSEQ multiplex PCR, while the TCRdb copy is restricted to in-frame clones and leaves out a portion. This repertoire shows about 220,000 clones, 82% found once; its top ten account for 3.6%. The sample consisted of peripheral blood. The receptors were gathered from an elderly woman with acute or convalescent COVID-19. Each CDR3 is given without its conserved first and last residue. A D gene is named only where the DNA matches it firmly. Only part of the rows carry a size: once, few, many, or a class if the clone is expanded.

TRBV9,.,.,TRBJ2-7,ASSVGSGSYYEQY
TRBV30,.,TRBD2,TRBJ2-1,ACIPGLAGGPGEQF
TRBV19,.,.,TRBJ2-2,ASSWYSGNTGELF
TRBV12-5,few,TRBD2,TRBJ2-3,ASGLSRTSGGTTDTQY
TRBV10-3,.,TRBD1,TRBJ1-1,AISEEGANTEAF
TRBV19,.,.,TRBJ1-4,ASSTQRGVNEKLF
TRBV18,once,.,TRBJ1-5,ASSPQQVGFSNQPQH
TRBV18,.,.,TRBJ1-2,ASSPGGFEGYT
TRBV19,.,TRBD1,TRBJ1-1,ASSITGGASLKAF
TRBV7-2,.,.,TRBJ1-2,ASSLIYGYT
TRBV7-9,few,TRBD2,TRBJ2-3,ASSVTSGGADTQY
TRBV2,.,.,TRBJ2-7,ASSVATDGEQY
TRBV27,.,TRBD2,TRBJ2-1,ASSRTGVAGGPLEMYNEQF
TRBV4-2,.,TRBD2,TRBJ2-3,ASSPGGWTDTQY
TRBV3-1/TRBV3-2,few,TRBD1,TRBJ2-1,ASSLGQGKNNEQF
TRBV7-9,.,TRBD1,TRBJ2-7,AAGGTGMPYEQY
TRBV7-3,.,TRBD2,TRBJ2-1,ASSPTSGAYNEQF
TRBV5-1,.,TRBD1,TRBJ2-3,ASSLTTGDADTQY
TRBV27,.,.,TRBJ1-6,ASSPTSRGFSSPLH
TRBV27,.,.,TRBJ1-3,ASSTNLSGNTIY
TRBV2,.,TRBD2,TRBJ2-3,ASSRTSGGEISTDTQY
TRBV5-4,once,TRBD1,TRBJ2-3,ASSLDRGRTDTQY
TRBV18,.,.,TRBJ2-2,ASSPGTPNTGELF
TRBV6-6,.,TRBD2,TRBJ2-1,ASSSAGGLVSEQF
TRBV3-1/TRBV3-2,.,TRBD1,TRBJ2-5,ASGRDRLNSETQY
TRBV24-1,.,.,TRBJ2-1,ATSDPSNVHYNEQF
TRBV2,once,.,TRBJ1-2,ASREDSYYGYT
TRBV9,.,TRBD1,TRBJ1-1,ASSAQLRGPRDRATNTEAF
TRBV27,once,.,TRBJ1-1,ASSFQRPTEAF
TRBV5-1,.,TRBD1,TRBJ1-1,ASRTGGTLEAF
TRBV2,.,TRBD1,TRBJ1-2,ASSDRTGEANYGYT
TRBV6-7,.,.,TRBJ1-3,ANIDTGFWAESSGNTIY
TRBV6-5,.,.,TRBJ2-4,ASSSRGRVDIQY
TRBV23-1,.,TRBD1,TRBJ1-5,ASSREGRQGANQPQH
TRBV14,.,TRBD1,TRBJ1-1,ASSGRGPDTEAF
TRBV28,.,TRBD1,TRBJ1-4,ASSWRGQGDSENEKLF
TRBV18,.,TRBD2,TRBJ2-1,ASSPQSGDGFDEQF
TRBV3-1/TRBV3-2,.,.,TRBJ2-1,ASSQERGGEQF
TRBV7-6,.,.,TRBJ1-6,ASSRGGARNSPLH
TRBV5-1,.,TRBD1,TRBJ2-2,ASSSGTGLNTGELF
TRBV19,.,.,TRBJ1-4,ASSAPRGGGEKLF
TRBV28,.,TRBD1,TRBJ1-2,ASSWGGGTGSIGGYT
TRBV4-1,.,.,TRBJ1-5,ASSQVPGVSVRNQPQH
TRBV7-9,.,TRBD2,TRBJ2-3,ASSLALGRGGNTDTQY
TRBV5-1,.,TRBD1,TRBJ1-4,ASSVAGGTNEKLF
TRBV5-1,once,.,TRBJ2-3,ASSLELADTQY